Below, 20 T cell receptor beta chains from the same sample are listed, as sequenced in a study of Ad26.COV2.S vaccination and SARS-CoV-2 variants. Profiled with immunoSEQ multiplex PCR; TCRdb holds only in-frame clones, not every one. The table has 350,000 to 500,000 clones, roughly 90% seen once. The treatment is: approximately 18 received Ad26.COV2.S at low or high dose, single or two shots; 5 received placebo; per-sample allocation not given. The samples date from day 63 after the first vaccine or placebo injection. The sequenced sample was peripheral blood, obtained in a trial of Ad26.COV2.S vaccine versus placebo. The receptors derive from a person aged 18-60 years who received the Ad26.COV2.S COVID-19 vaccine or a placebo.

The chain couples TRBV18 to TRBJ1-6, with D tentatively TRBD1 (6 bases). The CDR3 is 17 residues long. Germline CDR1 is KGHSH and CDR2 is LQKENI. V lost 3 bases to trimming and J lost 6 bases, with 18 bases between them. CDR3 sequence: CASSPYSPGAGNSPLHF. The CDR3 DNA reads TGTGCCAGCTCACCGTACTCCCCAGGGGCGGGTAATTCACCCCTCCACTTT. The full variable domain, in which reference TRBV18 and TRBJ1-6 provide the parts outside the CDR3, is NAGVMQNPRHLVRRRGQEARLRCSPMKGHSHVYWYRQLPEEGLKFMVYLQKENIIDESGMPKERFSAEFPKEGPSILRIQQVVRGDSAAYFCASSPYSPGAGNSPLHFGNGTRLTVT.

V is TRBV3-1 (or the pseudogene TRBV3-2) and J is TRBJ2-3; D may be TRBD2 (6 bases). V lost 1 base and J 4 bases, leaving 15 bases between the germline ends. Per the germline V gene, CDR1 is LGHDT and CDR2 is YNNKEL (reference sequence). The CDR3 runs to 16 residues. The CDR3 protein is CASSQGAGWRSDTQYF. CDR3 bases: TGTGCCAGCAGCCAAGGGGCGGGGTGGCGGTCAGATACGCAGTATTTT.

The chain couples TRBV7-8 to TRBJ2-1; perhaps TRBD1 as D (6 bases). The CDR3 runs to 13 residues. V lost 5 bases, J lost 6 bases, and 11 bases lay in between. Germline V gene lookup returns CDR1 SGHVS and CDR2 FQNEAQ. Here the CDR3 reads CASSIDRTNEQFF. DNA for the CDR3: TGTGCCAGCAGCATAGACAGGACCAATGAGCAGTTCTTC.

This CDR3 is CASSPGAANYGYTF. The DNA for the CDR3 is TGTGCCAGCAGCCCGGGCGCAGCTAACTATGGCTACACCTTC. The chain links TRBV7-2 to TRBJ1-2, with D uncertain. This CDR3 spans 14 amino acids. Germline CDR1 is SGHTA and CDR2 is FQGNSA. The germline V and J ends were trimmed by 5 bases and 0 bases, with 10 bases remaining between them.

V usage is TRBV19 and J usage is TRBJ2-3; TRBD2 matches 8 bases. The V gene's germline CDR1 is LNHDA and CDR2 SQIVND (reference sequence). V dropped 5 bases and J dropped 6; count of bases not matched to a gene: 10. CDR3 length equals 15 residues. The CDR3: CASSPPSGRADTQYF. The CDR3, as DNA: TGTGCCAGTAGTCCCCCTTCCGGGAGGGCCGATACGCAGTATTTT. Complete variable domain (other parts from reference TRBV19 and TRBJ2-3): DGGITQSPKYLFRKEGQNVTLSCEQNLNHDAMYWYRQDPGQGLRLIYYSQIVNDFQKGDIAEGYSVSREKKESFPLTVTSAQKNPTAFYLCASSPPSGRADTQYFGPGTRLTVL.

The chain uses TRBV6-2 or TRBV6-3 and TRBJ2-7; a weak D match, TRBD1 (6 bases). The CDR3 sequence is 13 residues long. V was clipped by 2 bases and J by 4 bases, with 9 bases between them. The V gene's germline CDR1 is MNHEY and CDR2 SVGEGT. The CDR3 DNA is TGTGCCAGCAGTTACCGGGACATTTACGAGCAGTACTTC. Amino acids: CASSYRDIYEQYF.

This chain uses TRBV29-1 with TRBJ1-1, with D unclear. Trimming shortened V by 6 bases and J by 0 bases, and 17 bases separated the two germline ends. Germline V gene lookup returns CDR1 SQVTM and CDR2 ANQGSEA. The CDR3 is 15 residues long. The CDR3: CSVRGQSTMNTEAFF. The CDR3 DNA is TGCAGCGTACGAGGGCAGTCTACAATGAACACTGAAGCTTTCTTT.

V is TRBV9 and J is TRBJ1-4; D remains ambiguous. Germline values: CDR1 SGDLS, CDR2 YYNGEE. This CDR3 is 16 amino acids long. Trimming removed 0 bases at V and 8 bases at J, with 17 bases between. CDR3 loop: CASSVEVGISGEKLFF. DNA of the CDR3: TGTGCCAGCAGCGTAGAGGTCGGAATTTCGGGGGAAAAACTGTTTTTT.

The chain combines TRBV19 with TRBJ2-1; no definite D call. The V gene's germline CDR1 is LNHDA and CDR2 SQIVND (reference sequence). Trimming cost V 6 bases and J 0 bases, with 12 bases left between them. There are 15 residues in the CDR3. This CDR3 is CASSRTTLSYNEQFF. DNA of the CDR3: TGTGCCAGTAGCAGGACGACCCTCTCCTACAATGAGCAGTTCTTC.

The V gene is TRBV11-1, the J gene TRBJ1-2; TRBD1 matches 10 bases. V lost 0 bases, J lost 3 bases, and 7 bases stayed unmatched. The CDR3 runs 17 residues. Per the germline V gene, CDR1 is SGHAT and CDR2 is FQDESV (reference sequence). The CDR3 is CASSLAERGQGDYGYTF. As DNA, the CDR3 is TGTGCCAGCAGCTTAGCGGAACGCGGACAGGGGGACTATGGCTACACCTTC.

The V call is TRBV4-1, the J call TRBJ2-7; 11 bases are shared with TRBD2. Germline trimming cut 0 bases from V and 6 bases from J; bases unmatched to any gene: 4. The CDR3 extends over 15 amino acids. Germline V gene lookup returns CDR1 MGHRA and CDR2 YSYEKL. The CDR3 is CASSQDPSGRPEQYF. Here the CDR3 DNA reads TGCGCCAGCAGCCAAGACCCTAGCGGGAGGCCCGAGCAGTACTTC.

The chain carries TRBV29-1 and TRBJ2-1; 9 bases map to TRBD2. Germline CDR1 SQVTM, CDR2 ANQGSEA. The CDR3 consists of 16 residues. The junction had 9 bases not matched to a gene; V was cut back by 6 bases and J by 0 bases. CDR3 protein: CSVPSLSGSSYNEQFF. CDR3 bases: TGCAGCGTACCCTCTCTTAGCGGGAGCTCCTACAATGAGCAGTTCTTC.

With respect to this clone: Other DNA variants within this sample encode the same CDR3. The chain carries TRBV9 and TRBJ1-6, with 9 nucleotides matching TRBD1. V lost 4 bases to trimming and J lost 8 bases; unmatched junction nucleotides: 4. The CDR3 spans 14 residues. The germline V gene has CDR1 SGDLS and CDR2 YYNGEE. The CDR3 loop reads CASSLGQGDSPLHF. In nucleotides, the CDR3 is TGTGCCAGCAGCTTGGGACAGGGTGATTCACCCCTCCACTTT. Filled out from reference TRBV9 and TRBJ1-6, the complete variable domain reads DSGVTQTPKHLITATGQRVTLRCSPRSGDLSVYWYQQSLDQGLQFLIQYYNGEERAKGNILERFSAQQFPDLHSELNLSSLELGDSALYFCASSLGQGDSPLHFGNGTRLTVT.

The chain uses TRBV6-6 and TRBJ2-7, with no clear D. The germline V and J ends were trimmed by 4 bases and 3 bases, with 13 bases remaining between them. Looked up from germline, CDR1 is MNHNY and CDR2 is SVGAGI (reference sequence). The CDR3 totals 14 residues. The CDR3 DNA is TGTGCCAGCAGTTCTGTCAAGACCAGCTACGAGCAGTACTTC. Translated: CASSSVKTSYEQYF.

V usage is TRBV18 and J usage is TRBJ2-7; D gene uncertain. V gave up 3 bases and J gave up 2 bases, with 14 bases separating them. The germline gives CDR1 KGHSH, CDR2 LQKENI. The CDR3 consists of 15 residues. CDR3 in amino acids: CASSPDIKSPYEQYF. The CDR3 bases are TGTGCCAGCTCACCTGATATTAAGTCCCCCTACGAGCAGTACTTC.

This CDR3 reads CASRSRDNNEKLFF. In nucleotides, the CDR3 is TGTGCCAGCAGATCCCGGGACAATAATGAAAAACTGTTTTTT. This chain links TRBV6-5 with TRBJ1-4; TRBD1 is a possible D gene (6 bases). Trimming took off 6 bases at V and 4 bases at J, with 12 bases between the two ends. The CDR3 is 14 residues long. Germline assignment: CDR1 MNHEY and CDR2 SVGAGI.

CDR3 residues: CASSLARDSSYEQYF. In DNA form, the CDR3 reads TGTGCCAGCAGCTTAGCCCGGGACAGCTCCTACGAGCAGTACTTC. This chain links TRBV7-6 with TRBJ2-7, with 7 bases identical to TRBD1. This CDR3 is 15 amino acids long. From germline, CDR1 is SGHVS and CDR2 FNYEAQ. V lost 0 bases to trimming and J lost 0 bases; unmatched junction nucleotides: 2. The full variable domain, in which reference TRBV7-6 and TRBJ2-7 provide the parts outside the CDR3, is GAGVSQSPRYKVTKRGQDVALRCDPISGHVSLYWYRQALGQGPEFLTYFNYEAQQDKSGLPNDRFSAERPEGSISTLTIQRTEQRDSAMYRCASSLARDSSYEQYFGPGTRLTVT.

This chain connects TRBV2 to TRBJ2-3; TRBD1 matches at 10 bases. This CDR3 has 18 residues. Germline trimming cut 1 base from V and 2 bases from J; bases unmatched to any gene: 9. The germline V gene has CDR1 SNHLY and CDR2 FYNNEI. The CDR3 DNA sequence: TGTGCCAGCAGTGAAGAGCTGGAGACAGGGGGCTACACAGATACGCAGTATTTT. This codes for CASSEELETGGYTDTQYF.

The CDR3: CAYSPGALAGAHEQYF. In DNA form, the CDR3 reads TGTGCCTACTCACCGGGGGCTCTAGCGGGAGCCCACGAGCAGTACTTC. The chain carries TRBV30 and TRBJ2-7; TRBD2 matches 10 bases. The V gene end was trimmed by 7 bases and the J gene end by 5 bases; junction bases not matched to a gene: 17. This CDR3 is built from 16 residues. CDR1 and CDR2 from the germline V gene are GTSNPN and SVGIG (reference sequence).

This clone was seen only once. The V call is TRBV2, the J call TRBJ1-1; TRBD1 might be the D (6 bases). CDR1 is SNHLY and CDR2 is FYNNEI in the germline V gene. Trimming shortened V by 4 bases and J by 6 bases, and 15 bases separated the two germline ends. This CDR3 has 14 residues. The CDR3 region is CASSAWDNTPEAFF. The CDR3 nucleotides are TGTGCCAGCAGTGCCTGGGACAACACCCCTGAAGCTTTCTTT.